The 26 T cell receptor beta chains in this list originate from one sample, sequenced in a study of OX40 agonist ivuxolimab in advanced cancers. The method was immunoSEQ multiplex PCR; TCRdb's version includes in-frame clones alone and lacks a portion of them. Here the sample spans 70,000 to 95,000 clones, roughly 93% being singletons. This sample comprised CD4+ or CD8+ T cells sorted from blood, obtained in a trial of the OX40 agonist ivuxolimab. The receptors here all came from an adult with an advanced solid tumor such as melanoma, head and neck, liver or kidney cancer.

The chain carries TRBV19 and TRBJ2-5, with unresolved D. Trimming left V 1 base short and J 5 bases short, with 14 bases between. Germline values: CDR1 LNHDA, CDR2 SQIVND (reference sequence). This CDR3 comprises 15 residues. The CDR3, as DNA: TGTGCCAGTAGTATAGGAAACATACCCGGGGAGACCCAGTACTTC. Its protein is CASSIGNIPGETQYF.

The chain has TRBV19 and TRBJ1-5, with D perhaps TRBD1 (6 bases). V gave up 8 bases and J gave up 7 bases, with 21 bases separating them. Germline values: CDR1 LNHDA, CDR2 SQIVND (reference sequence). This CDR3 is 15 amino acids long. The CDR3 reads CASSTGLAGRQPQHF. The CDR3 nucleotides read TGTGCCAGTTCAACAGGGTTGGCAGGTCGGCAGCCCCAGCATTTT.

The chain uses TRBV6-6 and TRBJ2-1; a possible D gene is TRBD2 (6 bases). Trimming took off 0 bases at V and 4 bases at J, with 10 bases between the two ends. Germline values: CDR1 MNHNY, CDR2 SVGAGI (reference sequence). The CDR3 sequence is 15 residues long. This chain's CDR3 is CASSYSRDWYNEQFF. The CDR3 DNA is TGTGCCAGCAGTTACTCGAGGGACTGGTACAATGAGCAGTTCTTC.

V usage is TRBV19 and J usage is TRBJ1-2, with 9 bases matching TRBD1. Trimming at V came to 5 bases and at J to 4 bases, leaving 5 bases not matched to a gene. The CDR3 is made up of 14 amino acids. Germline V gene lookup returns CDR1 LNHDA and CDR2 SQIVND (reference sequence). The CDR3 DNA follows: TGTGCCAGTAGTCACAGGGGGCAAGGCTATGGCTACACCTTC. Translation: CASSHRGQGYGYTF.

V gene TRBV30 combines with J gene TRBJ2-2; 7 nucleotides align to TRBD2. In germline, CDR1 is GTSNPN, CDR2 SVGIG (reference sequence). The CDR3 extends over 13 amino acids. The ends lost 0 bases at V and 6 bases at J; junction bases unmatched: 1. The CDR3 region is CAWSVGGAGELFF. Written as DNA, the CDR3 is TGTGCCTGGAGTGTGGGGGGGGCCGGGGAGCTGTTTTTT.

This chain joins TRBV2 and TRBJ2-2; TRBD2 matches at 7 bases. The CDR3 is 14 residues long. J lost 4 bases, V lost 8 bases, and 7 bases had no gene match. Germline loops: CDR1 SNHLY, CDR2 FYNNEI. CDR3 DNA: TGTGCCAGCGACGGACTAGGTGTCACCGGGGAGCTGTTTTTT. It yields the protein CASDGLGVTGELFF. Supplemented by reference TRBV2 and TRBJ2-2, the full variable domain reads EPEVTQTPSHQVTQMGQEVILRCVPISNHLYFYWYRQILGQKVEFLVSFYNNEISEKSEIFDDQFSVERPDGSNFTLKIRSTKLEDSAMYFCASDGLGVTGELFFGEGSRLTVL.

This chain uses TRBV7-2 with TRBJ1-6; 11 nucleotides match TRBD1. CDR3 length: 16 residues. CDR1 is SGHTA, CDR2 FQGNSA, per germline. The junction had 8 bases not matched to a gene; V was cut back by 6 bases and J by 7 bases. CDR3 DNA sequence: TGTGCCAGCAGAATCACGGGACAGGGGGAGAATTCACCCCTCCACTTT. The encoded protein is CASRITGQGENSPLHF.

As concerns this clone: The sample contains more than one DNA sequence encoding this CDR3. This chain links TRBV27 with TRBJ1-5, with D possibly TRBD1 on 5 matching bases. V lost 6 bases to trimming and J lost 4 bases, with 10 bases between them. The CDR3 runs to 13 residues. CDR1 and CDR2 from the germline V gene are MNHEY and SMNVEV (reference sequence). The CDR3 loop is CASRPDRNQPQHF. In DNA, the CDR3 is TGTGCCAGCAGACCTGACAGAAATCAGCCCCAGCATTTT.

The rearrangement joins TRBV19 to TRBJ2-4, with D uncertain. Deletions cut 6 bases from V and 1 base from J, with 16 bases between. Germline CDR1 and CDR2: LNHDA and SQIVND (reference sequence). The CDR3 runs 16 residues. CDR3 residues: CASSRYTVDAKNIQYF. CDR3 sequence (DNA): TGTGCCAGTAGCCGGTATACCGTGGATGCCAAAAACATTCAGTACTTC.

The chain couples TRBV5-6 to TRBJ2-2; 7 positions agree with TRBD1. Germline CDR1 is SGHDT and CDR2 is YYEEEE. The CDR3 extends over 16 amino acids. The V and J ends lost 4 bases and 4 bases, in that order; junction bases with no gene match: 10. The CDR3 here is CASSPYPGDSTGELFF. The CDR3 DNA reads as TGTGCCAGCAGCCCGTACCCCGGGGACAGCACCGGGGAGCTGTTTTTT.

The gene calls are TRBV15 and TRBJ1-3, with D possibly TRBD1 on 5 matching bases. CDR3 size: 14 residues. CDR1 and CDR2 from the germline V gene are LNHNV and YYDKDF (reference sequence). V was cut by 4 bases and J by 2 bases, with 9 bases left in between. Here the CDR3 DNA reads TGTGCCACCAGCACCCTAGGGGCTGGAAACACCATATATTTT. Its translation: CATSTLGAGNTIYF.

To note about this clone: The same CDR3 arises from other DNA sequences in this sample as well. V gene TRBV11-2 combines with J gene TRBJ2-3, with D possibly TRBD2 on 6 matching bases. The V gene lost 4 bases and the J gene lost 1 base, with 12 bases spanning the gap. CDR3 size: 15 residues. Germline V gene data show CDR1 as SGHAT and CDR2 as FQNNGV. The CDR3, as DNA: TGTGCCAGCAGCTCCCTTGGCGGGGGCACAGATACGCAGTATTTT. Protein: CASSSLGGGTDTQYF.

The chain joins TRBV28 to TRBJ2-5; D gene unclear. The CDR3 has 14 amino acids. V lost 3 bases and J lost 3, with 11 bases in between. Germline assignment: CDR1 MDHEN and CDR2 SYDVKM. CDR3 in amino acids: CASSLVGPEETQYF. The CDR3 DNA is TGTGCCAGCAGTTTGGTAGGGCCAGAAGAGACCCAGTACTTC.

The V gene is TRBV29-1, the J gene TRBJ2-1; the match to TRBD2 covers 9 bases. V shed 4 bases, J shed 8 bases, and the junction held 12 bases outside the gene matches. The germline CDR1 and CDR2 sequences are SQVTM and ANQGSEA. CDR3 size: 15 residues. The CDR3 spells CSVAIGGGRGDEQFF. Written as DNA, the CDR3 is TGCAGCGTTGCCATCGGGGGCGGGAGGGGTGATGAGCAGTTCTTC.

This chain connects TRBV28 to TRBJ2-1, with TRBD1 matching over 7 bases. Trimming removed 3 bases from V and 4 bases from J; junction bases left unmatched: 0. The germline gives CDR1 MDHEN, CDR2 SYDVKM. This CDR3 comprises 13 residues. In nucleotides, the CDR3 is TGTGCCAGCAGTTTGGGACAGTACAATGAGCAGTTCTTC. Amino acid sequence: CASSLGQYNEQFF.

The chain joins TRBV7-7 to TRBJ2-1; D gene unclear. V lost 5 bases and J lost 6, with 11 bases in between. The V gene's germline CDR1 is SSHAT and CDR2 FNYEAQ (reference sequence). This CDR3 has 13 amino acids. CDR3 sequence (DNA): TGTGCCAGCAGCAACAGTCCCGGCAATGAGCAGTTCTTC. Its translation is CASSNSPGNEQFF. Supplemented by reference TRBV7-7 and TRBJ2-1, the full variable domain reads GAGVSQSPRYKVTKRGQDVTLRCDPISSHATLYWYQQALGQGPEFLTYFNYEAQPDKSGLPSDRFSAERPEGSISTLTIQRTEQRDSAMYRCASSNSPGNEQFFGPGTRLTVL.

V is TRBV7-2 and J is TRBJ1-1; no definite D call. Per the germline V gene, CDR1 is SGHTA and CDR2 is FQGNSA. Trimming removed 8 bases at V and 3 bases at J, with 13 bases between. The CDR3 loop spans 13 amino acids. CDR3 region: CASPLGLDTEAFF. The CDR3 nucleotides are TGTGCCAGCCCCCTTGGGCTGGACACTGAAGCTTTCTTT.

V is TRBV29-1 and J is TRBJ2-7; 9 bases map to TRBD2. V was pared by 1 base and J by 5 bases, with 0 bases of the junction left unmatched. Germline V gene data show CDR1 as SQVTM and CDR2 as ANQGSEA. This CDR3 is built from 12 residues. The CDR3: CSVEGTSDEQYF. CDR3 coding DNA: TGCAGCGTTGAAGGGACTAGCGACGAGCAGTACTTC.

In DNA form, the CDR3 reads TGTGCCAGCAGCTTAGAGCCTCAGTCCGGGGAGCTGTTTTTT. It encodes CASSLEPQSGELFF. The J gene is TRBJ2-2, the V gene TRBV11-2, with D unresolved. The V gene's germline CDR1 is SGHAT and CDR2 FQNNGV. This CDR3 has 14 residues. V was clipped by 0 bases and J by 6 bases, with 8 bases between them.

This CDR3 reads CASNSESTGNTIYF. Written as DNA, the CDR3 is TGTGCCAGCAATTCGGAATCGACGGGAAACACCATATATTTT. V is TRBV28 and J is TRBJ1-3, with D uncertain. Germline values: CDR1 MDHEN, CDR2 SYDVKM. Trimming took off 7 bases at V and 4 bases at J, with 14 bases between the two ends. There are 14 residues in the CDR3. Complete variable domain (other parts from reference TRBV28 and TRBJ1-3): DVKVTQSSRYLVKRTGEKVFLECVQDMDHENMFWYRQDPGLGLRLIYFSYDVKMKEKGDIPEGYSVSREKKERFSLILESASTNQTSMYLCASNSESTGNTIYFGEGSWLTVV.

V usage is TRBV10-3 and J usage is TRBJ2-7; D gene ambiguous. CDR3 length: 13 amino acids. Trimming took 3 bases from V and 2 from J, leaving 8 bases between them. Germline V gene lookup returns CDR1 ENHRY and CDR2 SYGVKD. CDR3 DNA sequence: TGTGCCATCAGTGACACGGTACCCTACGAGCAGTACTTC. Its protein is CAISDTVPYEQYF.

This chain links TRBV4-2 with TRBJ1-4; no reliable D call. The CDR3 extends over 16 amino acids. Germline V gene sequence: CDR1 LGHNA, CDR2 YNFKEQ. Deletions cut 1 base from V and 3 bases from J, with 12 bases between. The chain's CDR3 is CASSQGTRTANEKLFF. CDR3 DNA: TGTGCCAGCAGCCAAGGGACTCGGACGGCTAATGAAAAACTGTTTTTT.

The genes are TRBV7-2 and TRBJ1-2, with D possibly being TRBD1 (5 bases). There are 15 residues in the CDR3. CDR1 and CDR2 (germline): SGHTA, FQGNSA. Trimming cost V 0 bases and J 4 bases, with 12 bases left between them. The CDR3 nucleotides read TGTGCCAGCAGCTTAGCAATCGCAGGGATCTATGGCTACACCTTC. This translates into CASSLAIAGIYGYTF. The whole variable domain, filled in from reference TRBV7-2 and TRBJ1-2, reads GAGVSQSPSNKVTEKGKDVELRCDPISGHTALYWYRQSLGQGLEFLIYFQGNSAPDKSGLPSDRFSAERTGGSVSTLTIQRTQQEDSAVYLCASSLAIAGIYGYTFGSGTRLTVV.

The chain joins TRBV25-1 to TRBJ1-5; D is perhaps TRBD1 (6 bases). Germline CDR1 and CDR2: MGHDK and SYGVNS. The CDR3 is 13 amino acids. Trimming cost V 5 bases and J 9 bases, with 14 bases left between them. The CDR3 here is CASSSGQSRPQHF. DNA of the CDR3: TGTGCCAGCAGTTCAGGACAGTCAAGGCCCCAGCATTTT.

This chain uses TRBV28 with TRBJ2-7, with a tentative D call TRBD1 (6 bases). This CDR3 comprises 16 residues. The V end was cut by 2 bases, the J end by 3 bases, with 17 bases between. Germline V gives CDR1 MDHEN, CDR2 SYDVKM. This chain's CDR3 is CASSLPPGTLNYEQYF. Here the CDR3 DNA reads TGTGCCAGCAGTTTACCGCCCGGGACACTGAACTACGAGCAGTACTTC.

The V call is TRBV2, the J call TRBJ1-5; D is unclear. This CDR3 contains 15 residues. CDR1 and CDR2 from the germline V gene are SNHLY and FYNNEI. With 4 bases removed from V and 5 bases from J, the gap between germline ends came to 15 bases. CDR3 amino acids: CASSVEAGGDQPQHF. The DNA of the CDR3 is TGTGCCAGCAGTGTTGAGGCAGGAGGAGATCAGCCCCAGCATTTT.